This is a list of T cell receptor beta chains from one sample in a study of cytomegalovirus exposure and HLA in healthy donors. The method was immunoSEQ multiplex PCR; TCRdb's version includes in-frame clones alone and lacks a portion of them. The sample has about 210,000 clones, 75% to 80% seen once. Sequenced: PBMCs. Receptor source: a male donor in good health and CMV-seronegative. Each CDR3 is given with its conserved first and last residue. A D gene is named only where the DNA matches it firmly. Only part of the rows carry a size: once, few, many, or a class if the clone is expanded.

size,J,D,V,CDR3,DNA
-,TRBJ2-1,-,TRBV10-3,CAISEKTGTTYNEQFF,TGTGCCATCAGTGAAAAAACCGGGACAACCTACAATGAGCAGTTCTTC
-,TRBJ1-5,-,TRBV27,CASRVQGNNQPQHF,TGTGCCAGCAGAGTACAGGGAAACAATCAGCCCCAGCATTTT
-,TRBJ2-5,-,TRBV5-1,CASSLEGGILETQYF,TGCGCCAGCAGCTTGGAAGGAGGGATACTGGAGACCCAGTACTTC
-,TRBJ2-7,TRBD1,TRBV10-3,CAISGDRGAYEQYF,TGTGCCATCAGTGGGGACAGGGGAGCCTACGAGCAGTACTTC
once,TRBJ1-1,TRBD1,TRBV7-2,CASSDRDRGPNTEAFF,TGTGCCAGCAGCGACCGGGACAGGGGCCCGAACACTGAAGCTTTCTTT
-,TRBJ2-5,-,TRBV6-1,CASSESTTPGGTQYF,TGTGCCAGCAGTGAATCGACTACCCCGGGTGGGACCCAGTACTTC
-,TRBJ1-1,TRBD1,TRBV28,CASSDRGRSQLDTEAFF,TGTGCCAGCAGCGACAGGGGTAGATCTCAGCTGGATACTGAAGCTTTCTTT
-,TRBJ1-1,TRBD1,TRBV28,CASSFRAGGLAAFF,TGTGCCAGCAGTTTTCGGGCAGGGGGCCTGGCGGCTTTCTTT
once,TRBJ2-7,TRBD2,TRBV27,CASSLGLTYEQYF,TGTGCCAGCAGTTTGGGACTAACTTACGAGCAGTACTTC
-,TRBJ1-5,-,TRBV6-6,CASSKYRELYQPQHF,TGTGCCAGCAGCAAATACCGGGAACTTTATCAGCCCCAGCATTTT
-,TRBJ1-3,-,TRBV7-2,CASSLDRPLVGNTIYF,TGTGCCAGCAGCTTAGACAGGCCTCTCGTTGGAAACACCATATATTTT
-,TRBJ2-5,-,TRBV6-6,CASSPRGETQYF,TGTGCCAGCAGCCCCAGAGGGGAGACCCAGTACTTC
-,TRBJ1-4,-,TRBV30,CAWSRGNPTNEKLFF,TGTGCCTGGAGTAGGGGGAACCCAACTAATGAAAAACTGTTTTTT
-,TRBJ1-5,-,TRBV5-6,CASSSARQGYSNQPQHF,TGTGCCAGCAGCTCGGCGAGGCAGGGGTATAGCAATCAGCCCCAGCATTTT
-,TRBJ1-1,TRBD1,TRBV4-2,CASSPAGGRGNTEAFF,TGTGCCAGCAGCCCAGCAGGGGGCCGGGGAAACACTGAAGCTTTCTTT
-,TRBJ2-1,TRBD2,TRBV30,CAWTRGSGDYYNEQFF,TGTGCCTGGACGAGAGGTAGCGGGGATTACTACAATGAGCAGTTCTTC
few,TRBJ2-2,TRBD1,TRBV18,CASSHRDRAFTGELFF,TGTGCCAGCTCACACCGGGACAGGGCCTTCACCGGGGAGCTGTTTTTT
-,TRBJ2-1,-,TRBV7-2,CASSFTGRSYNEQFF,TGTGCCAGCAGCTTTACAGGGAGATCCTACAATGAGCAGTTCTTC
-,TRBJ2-7,TRBD2,TRBV11-2,CASSLLIAGGPHEQYF,TGTGCCAGCAGCTTATTAATAGCGGGGGGGCCTCACGAGCAGTACTTC
few,TRBJ1-6,-,TRBV27,CASSSGQRRSSPLHF,TGTGCCAGCAGTTCCGGACAGAGACGTAGTTCACCCCTCCACTTT
-,TRBJ1-1,-,TRBV27,CASSSQVTNTEAFF,TGTGCCAGCAGTTCACAGGTCACGAACACTGAAGCTTTCTTT
-,TRBJ2-1,TRBD2,TRBV5-5,CASIPLAGPYNEQFF,TGTGCCAGCATCCCACTAGCGGGGCCCTACAATGAGCAGTTCTTC